This note documents a single TCR beta chain sequence. The table came from immunoSEQ multiplex PCR; TCRdb's copy has only in-frame clones and leaves some out. The sample lists about 270,000 clones; 90% were seen once. The source of the sample is a study of blood T cell repertoires in COVID-19. The CDR3 consists of 14 residues. Per germline, CDR1 MGHDK and CDR2 SYGVNS. V lost 4 bases to trimming and J lost 3 bases, with 12 bases between them. This chain links TRBV25-1 with TRBJ1-1; perhaps TRBD1 as D (5 bases). Sequencing was done on a sample of PBMCs or T cells enriched from blood (not recorded which). The sequence came from a woman in her thirties with acute COVID-19. The CDR3 sequence is CASSAREMDTEAFF. The CDR3 DNA reads TGTGCCAGCAGTGCCAGGGAAATGGACACTGAAGCTTTCTTT. The whole variable domain, remainder taken from reference TRBV25-1 and TRBJ1-1, is EADIYQTPRYLVIGTGKKITLECSQTMGHDKMYWYQQDPGMELHLIHYSYGVNSTEKGDLSSESTVSRIRTEHFPLTLESARPSHTSQYLCASSAREMDTEAFFGQGTRLTVV.